This is a list of T cell receptor beta chains from one sample in a study of blood T cells in healthy people across ages. MiXCR, applied by TCRdb to the 5' RACE reads, yields one record per CDR3 protein. Among about 1,500,000 distinct CDR3 sequences listed, 42% were seen once. Sequenced material: blood. These receptors came from a woman aged 18-29 years in good health. Both conserved end residues are part of each CDR3. Fields, in order: CDR3 DNA, CDR3 protein, V gene, D gene, J gene, clone size, CDR3 length. D genes are given only for firm matches. A clone size is listed for some rows: how often the clone was seen (once, few, many), or a class if it is expanded.

CDR3nt: TGTGCCAGCAGGCGCGACGGGAATTCACCCCTCCACTTT
CDR3aa: CASRRDGNSPLHF
v_gene: TRBV5-4
d_gene: -
j_gene: TRBJ1-6
abundance: few
len: 13

CDR3nt: TGCAGCGTTGGGGGTCGGGCTGGACTAGCGTTTGGTGAGACCCAGTACTTC
CDR3aa: CSVGGRAGLAFGETQYF
v_gene: TRBV29-1
d_gene: TRBD2
j_gene: TRBJ2-5
abundance: few
len: 17

CDR3nt: TGCAGTGCTAGCCCAGCCGACAGGGTAAATTCACCCCTCCACTTT
CDR3aa: CSASPADRVNSPLHF
v_gene: TRBV20-1
d_gene: TRBD1
j_gene: TRBJ1-6
abundance: -
len: 15

CDR3nt: TGCAGCGGGGAGGACAAAGATTCACCCCTCCACTTT
CDR3aa: CSGEDKDSPLHF
v_gene: TRBV20-1
d_gene: -
j_gene: TRBJ1-6
abundance: -
len: 12

CDR3nt: TGCAGTGCTCGCCTTCCTGGGGGGGCAAATCAGCCCCAGCATTTT
CDR3aa: CSARLPGGANQPQHF
v_gene: TRBV20-1
d_gene: -
j_gene: TRBJ1-5
abundance: -
len: 15

CDR3nt: TGCGCCAGCAGCCAAGTTGCTCAGGTAGAGACCCAGTACTTC
CDR3aa: CASSQVAQVETQYF
v_gene: TRBV4-1
d_gene: -
j_gene: TRBJ2-5
abundance: -
len: 14

CDR3nt: TGTGCCAGCAGTTCCCCCGTCAGGGTCCCTTACAATGAGCAGTTCTTC
CDR3aa: CASSSPVRVPYNEQFF
v_gene: TRBV6-5
d_gene: -
j_gene: TRBJ2-1
abundance: few
len: 16

CDR3nt: TGTGCCAGCACCATCGCCGGGGCCCAAGAGACCCAGTACTTC
CDR3aa: CASTIAGAQETQYF
v_gene: TRBV12-3/TRBV12-4
d_gene: -
j_gene: TRBJ2-5
abundance: few
len: 14

CDR3nt: TGCAGCACCCACAGGGGAGAGACCCAGTACTTC
CDR3aa: CSTHRGETQYF
v_gene: TRBV29-1
d_gene: TRBD1
j_gene: TRBJ2-5
abundance: many
len: 11

CDR3nt: TGTGCCACCAGTGACCGGACCCTAGGAGCCCAAGAGACCCAGTACTTC
CDR3aa: CATSDRTLGAQETQYF
v_gene: TRBV24-1
d_gene: -
j_gene: TRBJ2-5
abundance: -
len: 16

CDR3nt: TGTGCCGGCAGGAAAACAGGGGGGAATGAGCAGTTCTTC
CDR3aa: CAGRKTGGNEQFF
v_gene: TRBV12-3/TRBV12-4
d_gene: TRBD1
j_gene: TRBJ2-1
abundance: -
len: 13

CDR3nt: TGTGCCAGCACCGCGGGACAGGGATATTCACCCCTCCACTTT
CDR3aa: CASTAGQGYSPLHF
v_gene: TRBV28
d_gene: TRBD1
j_gene: TRBJ1-6
abundance: -
len: 14

CDR3nt: TGCAGTGCCCCCAGGGGGGGGTACACAGATACGCAGTATTTT
CDR3aa: CSAPRGGYTDTQYF
v_gene: TRBV20-1
d_gene: -
j_gene: TRBJ2-3
abundance: -
len: 14

CDR3nt: TGCGCCAGCAGCTTGTTTAGATCGGGAGAAGGCAAAAACATTCAGTACTTC
CDR3aa: CASSLFRSGEGKNIQYF
v_gene: TRBV5-1
d_gene: -
j_gene: TRBJ2-4
abundance: few
len: 17

CDR3nt: TGTGCCAGCAGCTCCGGGACGGATAAAAACATTCAGTACTTC
CDR3aa: CASSSGTDKNIQYF
v_gene: TRBV7-3
d_gene: -
j_gene: TRBJ2-4
abundance: few
len: 14

CDR3nt: TGCGCCAGCAGCACGCTACCTCCTAGCTCGAACACCGGGGAGCTGTTTTTT
CDR3aa: CASSTLPPSSNTGELFF
v_gene: TRBV5-1
d_gene: -
j_gene: TRBJ2-2
abundance: -
len: 17

CDR3nt: TGTGCCAGCAGTTGGTGGTTCGGAGAGACCCAGTACTTC
CDR3aa: CASSWWFGETQYF
v_gene: TRBV27
d_gene: -
j_gene: TRBJ2-5
abundance: -
len: 13

CDR3nt: TGTGCCAGCACTAAAAGGGGGACTGAGACCCAGTACTTC
CDR3aa: CASTKRGTETQYF
v_gene: TRBV12-3/TRBV12-4
d_gene: -
j_gene: TRBJ2-5
abundance: few
len: 13

CDR3nt: TGTGCTAGTGGTCTGAGGGTCAGGGACGCCTACGAGCAGTACTTC
CDR3aa: CASGLRVRDAYEQYF
v_gene: TRBV12-5
d_gene: -
j_gene: TRBJ2-7
abundance: -
len: 15

CDR3nt: TGTGCCATCAGGGAACCCATGACAACGTATATTGTCTTCGGGGGCGATGGCTACACCTTC
CDR3aa: CAIREPMTTYIVFGGDGYTF
v_gene: TRBV10-3
d_gene: -
j_gene: TRBJ1-2
abundance: -
len: 20

CDR3nt: TGTGCCAGCAGCTTGCAGGGCAGTCATAACTATGGCTACACCTTC
CDR3aa: CASSLQGSHNYGYTF
v_gene: TRBV7-9
d_gene: -
j_gene: TRBJ1-2
abundance: few
len: 15

CDR3nt: TGTGCCAGCAGCGGAGGGGATCGGAGCTACAATGAGCAGTTCTTC
CDR3aa: CASSGGDRSYNEQFF
v_gene: TRBV6-5
d_gene: -
j_gene: TRBJ2-1
abundance: -
len: 15

CDR3nt: TGCAGTGCTAGCGGAAATAACTATGGCTACACCTTC
CDR3aa: CSASGNNYGYTF
v_gene: TRBV20-1
d_gene: -
j_gene: TRBJ1-2
abundance: -
len: 12

CDR3nt: TGCAGTGCTAGGGGCAGTTGGATCAGCAATGAGCAGTTCTTC
CDR3aa: CSARGSWISNEQFF
v_gene: TRBV20-1
d_gene: -
j_gene: TRBJ2-1
abundance: few
len: 14

CDR3nt: TGTGCCAGCAGTTTATCCCTGACAGGGTTCTACGAGCAGTACTTC
CDR3aa: CASSLSLTGFYEQYF
v_gene: TRBV28
d_gene: TRBD1
j_gene: TRBJ2-7
abundance: -
len: 15

CDR3nt: TGTGCCAGCAGCTTAGTGGCAAGCCCTGAAGCTTTCTTT
CDR3aa: CASSLVASPEAFF
v_gene: TRBV7-2
d_gene: -
j_gene: TRBJ1-1
abundance: -
len: 13

CDR3nt: TGTGCCAGCAGTGAAGTAGCGTACTCCTACGAGCAGTACTTC
CDR3aa: CASSEVAYSYEQYF
v_gene: TRBV2
d_gene: -
j_gene: TRBJ2-7
abundance: -
len: 14

CDR3nt: TGTGCCAGCAGTTTAAGGGGCTATGGCTACACCTTC
CDR3aa: CASSLRGYGYTF
v_gene: TRBV28
d_gene: -
j_gene: TRBJ1-2
abundance: many
len: 12

CDR3nt: TGCGCCAGCAGCAGTAGCGGGAGCGGAGAGACCCAGTTCTTC
CDR3aa: CASSSSGSGETQFF
v_gene: TRBV5-1
d_gene: TRBD2
j_gene: TRBJ2-1
abundance: -
len: 14

CDR3nt: TGTGCCATCAGACAAACGGGACAGGGGACTAACTATGGCTACACCTTC
CDR3aa: CAIRQTGQGTNYGYTF
v_gene: TRBV10-3
d_gene: TRBD1
j_gene: TRBJ1-2
abundance: -
len: 16

CDR3nt: TGTGCCAGCCGAGAGACTAGCGGGAGTGGGGACTACGAGCAGTACTTC
CDR3aa: CASRETSGSGDYEQYF
v_gene: TRBV2
d_gene: TRBD2
j_gene: TRBJ2-7
abundance: -
len: 16

CDR3nt: TGTGCCAGCAGTTTACCCCCCACGGACGAAAAACTGTTTTTT
CDR3aa: CASSLPPTDEKLFF
v_gene: TRBV12-3/TRBV12-4
d_gene: -
j_gene: TRBJ1-4
abundance: few
len: 14

CDR3nt: TGTGCCAGCCAGACTAGCGGGGCCCGCTACGAGCAGTACTTC
CDR3aa: CASQTSGARYEQYF
v_gene: TRBV6-2/TRBV6-3
d_gene: TRBD2
j_gene: TRBJ2-7
abundance: -
len: 14

CDR3nt: TGTGCCAGCAGCTTAGAGTGGCGGGAGGGCCCAGATACGCAGTATTTT
CDR3aa: CASSLEWREGPDTQYF
v_gene: TRBV7-2
d_gene: TRBD2
j_gene: TRBJ2-3
abundance: -
len: 16

CDR3nt: TGTGCCAGCAGCCACGGATACTTACAAGAGACCCAGTACTTC
CDR3aa: CASSHGYLQETQYF
v_gene: TRBV3-1
d_gene: -
j_gene: TRBJ2-5
abundance: -
len: 14

CDR3nt: TGTGCCATCAGTGAACTAGCGGGAGCGGGGGATACGCAGTATTTT
CDR3aa: CAISELAGAGDTQYF
v_gene: TRBV10-3
d_gene: TRBD2
j_gene: TRBJ2-3
abundance: few
len: 15

CDR3nt: TGTGCCAGCAGCGCAGGGACTAGCGGCTGGGAGACCCAGTACTTC
CDR3aa: CASSAGTSGWETQYF
v_gene: TRBV4-2
d_gene: TRBD2
j_gene: TRBJ2-5
abundance: -
len: 15

CDR3nt: TGCAGTGCTCCTGACACTGGAGAAGATACGCAGTATTTT
CDR3aa: CSAPDTGEDTQYF
v_gene: TRBV20-1
d_gene: -
j_gene: TRBJ2-3
abundance: -
len: 13

CDR3nt: TGTGCCAGCAGCGTAGATGGTGTCAGCGAGCAGTACTTC
CDR3aa: CASSVDGVSEQYF
v_gene: TRBV9
d_gene: -
j_gene: TRBJ2-7
abundance: -
len: 13

CDR3nt: TGTGCCAGCAGCTGGACGACCGTGAGCTCCTACGAGCAGTACTTC
CDR3aa: CASSWTTVSSYEQYF
v_gene: TRBV27
d_gene: -
j_gene: TRBJ2-7
abundance: once
len: 15

CDR3nt: TGTGCCTGGGGGACAGGGTTACGAGATACGCAGTATTTT
CDR3aa: CAWGTGLRDTQYF
v_gene: TRBV30
d_gene: TRBD1
j_gene: TRBJ2-3
abundance: -
len: 13